This T cell receptor (beta chain) comes out of a study of T cell repertoires in cytomegalovirus infection. Background on the study: The public TCR beta signatures pointed to both CMV infection and matching HLA type.

The CDR3 is made up of 13 amino acids. V was pared by 6 bases and J by 6 bases, with 14 bases between. TCRdb analysed the reads with MiXCR anew, one entry per CDR3 protein. Of about 130,000 distinct CDR3 sequences in the sample, about 10% are singletons; the top ten hold 10%. Study-wide findings and caveats: Summed frequency of shared TCR beta families picked out CMV carriers who also had the relevant HLA. The ex vivo response was dominated by HLA-C-restricted CMV-specific TCR beta clonotypes.

This clonotype was seen at least ten times. Its target is unknown. This sequence joins TRBV12-3 or TRBV12-4 and TRBJ1-1; no reliable D call. The sequence was collected from a human donor in good health (CMV status not recorded). Some clones in this sample may be carry-over from other donors' samples. The material sequenced was PBMCs. For the CDR3, the DNA is TGTGCCAGCAGGACGATAGAGCGGTCTGAAGCTTTCTTT. This translates into CASRTIERSEAFF.